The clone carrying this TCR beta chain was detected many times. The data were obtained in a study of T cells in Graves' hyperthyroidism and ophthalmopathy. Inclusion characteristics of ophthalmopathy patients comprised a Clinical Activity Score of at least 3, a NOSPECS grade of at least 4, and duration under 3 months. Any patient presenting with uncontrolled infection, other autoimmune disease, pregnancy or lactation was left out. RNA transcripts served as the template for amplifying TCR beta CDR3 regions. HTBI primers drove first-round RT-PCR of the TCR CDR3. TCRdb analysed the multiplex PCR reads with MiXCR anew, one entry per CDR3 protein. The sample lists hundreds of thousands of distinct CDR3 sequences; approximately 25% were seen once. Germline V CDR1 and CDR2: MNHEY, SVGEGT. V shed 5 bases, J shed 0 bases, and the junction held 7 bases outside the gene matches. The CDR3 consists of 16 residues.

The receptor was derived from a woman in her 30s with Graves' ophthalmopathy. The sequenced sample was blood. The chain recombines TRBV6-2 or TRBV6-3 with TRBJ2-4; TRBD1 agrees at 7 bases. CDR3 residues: CASSRGTAKAKNIQYF. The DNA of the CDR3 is TGTGCCAGCAGTCGAGGGACAGCTAAAGCCAAAAACATTCAGTACTTC.